The 27 T cell receptor beta chains in this list originate from one sample, sequenced in a study of blood T cell repertoires in COVID-19 (dated by TCRdb to the early 2020s). Receptor amplification or capture employed the immunoSEQ multiplex PCR assay. TCRdb re-hosts the immuneACCESS table, in-frame sequences only. Its copies lack some clones; in the studies checked, an unresolved V gene accounts for under half of them, and the cause for the rest is not known. In all, the sample holds a few hundred thousand clones, and roughly 80% of those were seen once. In total, the top ten clones hold around 3.6% of the sample. The sequenced sample consisted of PBMCs or T cells enriched from blood (not recorded which). These receptors all stem from a middle-aged man who had recovered from COVID-19.

The chain is built from TRBV19 and TRBJ1-4; the match to TRBD1 covers 9 bases. The germline V gene encodes CDR1 LNHDA and CDR2 SQIVND (reference sequence). The junction had 1 base not matched to a gene; V was cut back by 0 bases and J by 5 bases. This CDR3 is 15 amino acids long. The CDR3 loop is CASSIEDRGNEKLFF. The CDR3 DNA sequence: TGTGCCAGTAGTATAGAGGACAGGGGCAATGAAAAACTGTTTTTT.

The chain carries TRBV6-5 and TRBJ1-1; D is undetermined. CDR3 length equals 11 residues. Germline lookup yields CDR1 MNHEY and CDR2 SVGAGI. Trimming took 6 bases from V and 9 from J, leaving 11 bases between them. CDR3 coding DNA: TGTGCCAGCAGCCCCGGGAGTCAAGCTTTCTTT. It codes for CASSPGSQAFF.

J is TRBJ1-5 and V is TRBV28; 8 bases are shared with TRBD1. V dropped 2 bases and J dropped 1; count of bases not matched to a gene: 7. The CDR3 has 17 residues. The germline gives CDR1 MDHEN, CDR2 SYDVKM. The CDR3 sequence: CASSLAQGQVSNQPQHF. DNA for the CDR3: TGTGCCAGCAGTTTAGCCCAGGGACAGGTCAGCAATCAGCCCCAGCATTTT.

The gene calls are TRBV28 and TRBJ1-2; D ambiguous. The germline CDR1 and CDR2 sequences are MDHEN and SYDVKM. The V and J ends lost 5 bases and 4 bases respectively, with 14 bases between them. The CDR3 consists of 14 residues. Here the CDR3 DNA reads TGTGCCAGCAGTCTAAACGGTGGTATCTATGGCTACACCTTC. This codes for CASSLNGGIYGYTF.

This chain uses TRBV2 with TRBJ1-2, with D possibly TRBD1 on 6 matching bases. The CDR3 consists of 13 residues. CDR1 and CDR2 from the germline V gene are SNHLY and FYNNEI. Trimming left V 4 bases short and J 4 bases short, with 10 bases between. DNA for the CDR3: TGTGCCAGCAGTGCTCTACAGGGCTATGGCTACACCTTC. Residues: CASSALQGYGYTF.

This clone was observed a few times. This chain links TRBV19 with TRBJ1-1, with D possibly being TRBD1 (6 bases). The CDR3 runs to 14 residues. V lost 6 bases and J 1 base, leaving 12 bases between the germline ends. Germline CDR1 is LNHDA and CDR2 is SQIVND (reference sequence). The CDR3 loop is CASSHDRQNTEAFF. The CDR3 nucleotides are TGTGCCAGTAGCCATGACAGGCAGAACACTGAAGCTTTCTTT.

The chain combines TRBV19 with TRBJ2-5; TRBD2 agrees at 8 bases. Per germline, CDR1 LNHDA and CDR2 SQIVND (reference sequence). This CDR3 has 14 amino acids. Trimming took 5 bases from V and 4 from J; bases not matched to a gene: 6. Written as DNA, the CDR3 is TGTGCCAGTAGTCCCTCCGCGGGAGGAGAGACCCAGTACTTC. Protein product: CASSPSAGGETQYF.

The rearrangement uses TRBV7-9 and TRBJ1-3; D ambiguous. V was clipped by 2 bases and J by 0 bases, with 5 bases between them. This CDR3 is 14 amino acids long. Germline-derived CDR1 and CDR2 are SEHNR and FQNEAQ (reference sequence). The CDR3 here is CASSLYRSGNTIYF. DNA for the CDR3: TGTGCCAGCAGCTTATATCGCTCTGGAAACACCATATATTTT.

The chain links TRBV2 to TRBJ2-7; 8 bases fit TRBD1. V was pared by 5 bases and J by 2 bases, with 5 bases of the junction left unmatched. Germline CDR1 is SNHLY and CDR2 is FYNNEI. The CDR3 runs to 14 residues. Here the CDR3 reads CASSRTGNTYEQYF. CDR3 in DNA: TGTGCCAGCAGTAGGACAGGGAACACCTACGAGCAGTACTTC. Filled out from reference TRBV2 and TRBJ2-7, the complete variable domain reads EPEVTQTPSHQVTQMGQEVILRCVPISNHLYFYWYRQILGQKVEFLVSFYNNEISEKSEIFDDQFSVERPDGSNFTLKIRSTKLEDSAMYFCASSRTGNTYEQYFGPGTRLTVT.

CDR3 in amino acids: CASSFGANQMNTEAFF. In DNA form, the CDR3 reads TGTGCCAGCAGCTTTGGGGCCAATCAGATGAACACTGAAGCTTTCTTT. The rearrangement joins TRBV5-6 to TRBJ1-1, with D possibly being TRBD1 (5 bases). The CDR3 loop spans 16 amino acids. The V and J ends lost 2 bases and 0 bases respectively, with 14 bases between them. Germline-derived CDR1 and CDR2 are SGHDT and YYEEEE.

The chain employs TRBV9 and TRBJ1-1, with D uncertain. V was trimmed by 0 bases and J by 4 bases, leaving 10 bases between them. This CDR3 is built from 14 residues. Germline CDR1 is SGDLS and CDR2 is YYNGEE. The CDR3 is CASSVAEDFTEAFF. The CDR3 DNA reads TGTGCCAGCAGCGTAGCCGAGGATTTCACTGAAGCTTTCTTT.

In its sample, this clone was seen a few times. This chain joins TRBV6-1 and TRBJ1-1; TRBD1 matches 10 bases. Germline V lookup: CDR1 MNHNS, CDR2 SASEGT. Trimming at V came to 3 bases and at J to 3 bases, leaving 1 base not matched to a gene. The CDR3 is 14 residues long. In nucleotides, the CDR3 is TGTGCCAGCAGTGATGGGACAGGGGACACTGAAGCTTTCTTT. This sequence encodes CASSDGTGDTEAFF.

The gene calls are TRBV21-1 and TRBJ2-1; no check of the table's D call, TRBD2, against the DNA was made. TRBV21-1 is marked as a pseudogene. The CDR3 runs to 19 residues. The CDR3 sequence is CASSKVGTSGSPLYNEQFF. CDR3 bases: TGTGCCAGCAGCAAAGTGGGGACTAGCGGGAGCCCCCTCTACAATGAGCAGTTCTTC.

The chain couples TRBV4-1 to TRBJ2-1, with D perhaps matching TRBD2 (6 bases). The CDR3 contains 13 residues. V lost 1 base and J 10 bases, leaving 11 bases between the germline ends. From germline, CDR1 is MGHRA and CDR2 YSYEKL. In DNA form, the CDR3 reads TGCGCCAGCAGCCAAGTGACGGGAGAGGAGCAGTTCTTC. This codes for CASSQVTGEEQFF.

The chain joins TRBV27 to TRBJ2-7; D is uncertain. This CDR3 has 13 residues. Germline V gene data show CDR1 as MNHEY and CDR2 as SMNVEV (reference sequence). The V end was cut by 5 bases, the J end by 3 bases, with 11 bases between. The CDR3 protein is CASSRDILYEQYF. The CDR3 DNA reads TGTGCCAGCAGTCGAGACATACTCTACGAGCAGTACTTC.

This sequence joins TRBV7-2 and TRBJ1-2; D is unresolved. Trimming cost V 2 bases and J 5 bases, with 18 bases left between them. Germline V lookup: CDR1 SGHTA, CDR2 FQGNSA. CDR3 length equals 16 residues. The CDR3 loop reads CASSLLHSPGGYGYTF. CDR3 DNA sequence: TGTGCCAGCAGCTTACTGCATTCACCAGGAGGGTATGGCTACACCTTC.

The V gene is TRBV7-2, the J gene TRBJ2-1, with unresolved D. Germline V CDR1 and CDR2: SGHTA, FQGNSA. This CDR3 contains 14 residues. V was clipped by 2 bases and J by 9 bases, with 14 bases between them. The CDR3 reads CASSLNVQVVEQFF. Written as DNA, the CDR3 is TGTGCCAGCAGCTTAAATGTTCAAGTAGTTGAGCAGTTCTTC.

V and J are TRBV11-2 and TRBJ2-3, with a possible D match to TRBD2 (6 bases). Germline V gene sequence: CDR1 SGHAT, CDR2 FQNNGV. This CDR3 contains 14 residues. V was pared by 3 bases and J by 2 bases, with 9 bases between. The DNA of the CDR3 is TGTGCCAGCAGCTTCGGGACTCACACAGATACGCAGTATTTT. It yields the protein CASSFGTHTDTQYF.

V is TRBV11-1 and J is TRBJ1-4; perhaps TRBD1 as D (6 bases). CDR1 and CDR2 from the germline V gene are SGHAT and FQDESV (reference sequence). Trimming cost V 3 bases and J 8 bases, with 13 bases left between them. This CDR3 spans 14 amino acids. CDR3 protein: CASSFWDTGEKLFF. The CDR3 bases are TGTGCCAGCAGCTTTTGGGACACCGGAGAAAAACTGTTTTTT.

The chain joins TRBV18 to TRBJ1-3, with a possible D match to TRBD1 (5 bases). V was cut by 2 bases and J by 3 bases, with 5 bases left in between. Germline CDR1 is KGHSH and CDR2 is LQKENI. The CDR3 contains 13 residues. The CDR3: CASSPRGGNTIYF. DNA for the CDR3: TGTGCCAGCTCACCAAGGGGTGGAAACACCATATATTTT.

This clone has only one observation. The V and J genes are TRBV12-3 or TRBV12-4 and TRBJ2-2; D is unclear. The germline V and J ends were trimmed by 6 bases and 7 bases, with 6 bases remaining between them. This CDR3 spans 11 amino acids. DNA for the CDR3: TGTGCCAGCAGGAGGAACGGGGAGCTGTTTTTT. As protein: CASRRNGELFF.

The V gene is TRBV29-1, the J gene TRBJ2-3; a possible D gene is TRBD1 (5 bases). The germline CDR1 and CDR2 sequences are SQVTM and ANQGSEA. Trimming removed 5 bases from V and 2 bases from J, with 14 bases in between. CDR3 length: 14 residues. CDR3 nucleotides: TGCAGCGTTAATAACCAGGGAATCACAGATACGCAGTATTTT. Translating gives CSVNNQGITDTQYF.

The V call is TRBV3-1 (or the pseudogene TRBV3-2), the J call TRBJ2-1, with D possibly TRBD1 on 6 matching bases. The V gene's germline CDR1 is LGHDT and CDR2 YNNKEL (reference sequence). This CDR3 has 14 residues. The germline V and J ends were trimmed by 4 bases and 0 bases, with 7 bases remaining between them. CDR3 DNA: TGTGCCAGCAGCCTCAGGGGCTCCTACAATGAGCAGTTCTTC. Residues: CASSLRGSYNEQFF.

This clone was found a few times. The gene calls are TRBV9 and TRBJ2-1; D perhaps matches TRBD2 (6 bases). The CDR3 consists of 14 residues. V lost 4 bases, J lost 9 bases, and 17 bases lay in between. Germline CDR1 and CDR2: SGDLS and YYNGEE. The CDR3: CASSSEGGWSEQFF. The DNA of the CDR3 is TGTGCCAGCAGCTCGGAGGGAGGCTGGAGTGAGCAGTTCTTC.

The CDR3 bases are TGTGCCAGCAGCTTAGATCTGTGGGGGACAAAAAGATTGAACACTGAAGCTTTCTTT. This sequence encodes CASSLDLWGTKRLNTEAFF. This rearrangement joins TRBV11-3 to TRBJ1-1; D is possibly TRBD1 (6 bases). V was pared by 0 bases and J by 0 bases, with 20 bases between. CDR1 is SGHNT, CDR2 YENEEA, per germline. CDR3 size: 19 residues.

The chain couples TRBV5-1 to TRBJ2-1; 9 nucleotides agree with TRBD2. There are 15 residues in the CDR3. V lost 5 bases and J lost 2; bases outside the gene matches: 5. CDR1 is SGHRS and CDR2 is YFSETQ in the germline V gene. CDR3 in DNA: TGCGCCAGCAGGGGAGCGGGGGGTACCTACAATGAGCAGTTCTTC. The encoded protein is CASRGAGGTYNEQFF.

This clone appeared a single time. V and J are TRBV5-1 and TRBJ1-2; perhaps TRBD1 as D (6 bases). V shed 1 base and J shed 6 bases, with 13 bases lying between them. This CDR3 has 14 amino acids. CDR1 is SGHRS and CDR2 is YFSETQ in the germline V gene. CDR3 in amino acids: CASSLTWTADGYTF. CDR3 in DNA: TGCGCCAGCAGCTTGACCTGGACAGCTGATGGCTACACCTTC.